Listed here are 10 T cell receptor beta chains from one sample, sequenced in a study of CD8 T cell repertoires and HIV-1 epitope variants. TCRdb's copy holds only in-frame clones and misses some; the assay was immunoSEQ multiplex PCR. The sample carries 95,000 or so clones, roughly four fifths recorded once. Sequencing was performed on uncultured baseline CD8+ T cells from peripheral blood mononuclear cells (PBMCs). These receptors were obtained from a male donor with HIV.

V and J are TRBV28 and TRBJ2-7, with D possibly matching TRBD1 (5 bases). Germline CDR1 is MDHEN and CDR2 is SYDVKM. This CDR3 is 13 amino acids long. With 5 bases removed from V and 3 bases from J, the gap between germline ends came to 11 bases. The CDR3 DNA sequence: TGTGCCAGCAGTCGCGCAGGGATCTACGAGCAGTACTTC. It specifies CASSRAGIYEQYF.

The CDR3 protein is CASSKGSGTGPSYEQYF. DNA of the CDR3: TGTGCCAGCAGCAAAGGTTCCGGGACAGGTCCTTCCTACGAGCAGTACTTC. The chain uses TRBV4-2 and TRBJ2-7, with 8 nucleotides matching TRBD1. Germline V lookup: CDR1 LGHNA, CDR2 YNFKEQ. The CDR3 spans 17 residues. Trimming took 5 bases from V and 1 from J; bases not matched to a gene: 13.

CDR3 loop: CASSLPGQGRYNEQFF. CDR3 DNA: TGTGCCAGTAGTCTTCCGGGACAGGGGAGGTACAATGAGCAGTTCTTC. V usage is TRBV19 and J usage is TRBJ2-1, with 10 bases aligning to TRBD1. This CDR3 has 16 amino acids. The trim removed 5 bases at V and 4 bases at J, leaving 8 bases unmatched. The germline gives CDR1 LNHDA, CDR2 SQIVND (reference sequence).

The chain is built from TRBV7-2 and TRBJ2-4; 7 bases are shared with TRBD2. Trimming removed 5 bases from V and 5 bases from J; junction bases left unmatched: 9. Looked up from germline, CDR1 is SGHTA and CDR2 is FQGNSA. This CDR3 region has 15 residues. CDR3 amino acids: CASSLVGGVENIQYF. CDR3 sequence (DNA): TGTGCCAGCAGCCTCGTTGGGGGGGTCGAAAACATTCAGTACTTC.

The gene calls are TRBV6-5 and TRBJ2-7; D is perhaps TRBD2 (5 bases). This CDR3 spans 14 amino acids. The ends were cut back, 6 bases at V and 2 bases at J, with 14 bases in the middle. Germline CDR1 reads MNHEY; CDR2 reads SVGAGI. This chain's CDR3 is CASRNGLQAYEQYF. DNA for the CDR3: TGTGCCAGCAGAAACGGACTTCAGGCCTACGAGCAGTACTTC.

The rearrangement uses TRBV6-5 and TRBJ1-6; 7 nucleotides line up with TRBD1. V shed 7 bases and J 3 bases; nucleotides not matched to a gene: 6. The CDR3 is made up of 15 amino acids. Germline loops: CDR1 MNHEY, CDR2 SVGAGI. CDR3 in DNA: TGTGCCAGCAAACAGGGGAGGATCTATAATTCACCCCTCCACTTT. This gives the protein CASKQGRIYNSPLHF.

This clone was detected only a few times. The V gene is TRBV4-1, the J gene TRBJ1-3; TRBD1 is a possible D gene (6 bases). This CDR3 has 16 amino acids. Germline V gene lookup returns CDR1 MGHRA and CDR2 YSYEKL. The V gene lost 6 bases and the J gene lost 4 bases, with 19 bases spanning the gap. The CDR3 is CASSNWAGDSGNTIYF. In DNA, the CDR3 is TGCGCCAGCAGTAATTGGGCAGGGGACTCCGGAAACACCATATATTTT.

This rearrangement joins TRBV7-6 to TRBJ2-2, with a tentative D call TRBD1 (6 bases). Trimming pared 6 bases from V and 0 bases from J, leaving 14 bases between. The CDR3 is 16 residues long. Germline values: CDR1 SGHVS, CDR2 FNYEAQ. CDR3: CASRPPGTSNTGELFF. CDR3 nucleotides: TGTGCCAGCAGGCCACCCGGGACATCGAACACCGGGGAGCTGTTTTTT. The full variable domain, rest sourced from reference TRBV7-6 and TRBJ2-2, is GAGVSQSPRYKVTKRGQDVALRCDPISGHVSLYWYRQALGQGPEFLTYFNYEAQQDKSGLPNDRFSAERPEGSISTLTIQRTEQRDSAMYRCASRPPGTSNTGELFFGEGSRLTVL.

The V gene is TRBV19, the J gene TRBJ1-1, with D tentatively TRBD1 (5 bases). There are 14 residues in the CDR3. V shed 3 bases and J shed 3 bases, with 11 bases lying between them. Germline V gene data show CDR1 as LNHDA and CDR2 as SQIVND (reference sequence). CDR3 loop: CASSIRAEDTEAFF. CDR3 coding DNA: TGTGCCAGTAGTATCAGGGCGGAGGACACTGAAGCTTTCTTT. Looking up the rest from reference TRBV19 and TRBJ1-1 gives the full variable domain: DGGITQSPKYLFRKEGQNVTLSCEQNLNHDAMYWYRQDPGQGLRLIYYSQIVNDFQKGDIAEGYSVSREKKESFPLTVTSAQKNPTAFYLCASSIRAEDTEAFFGQGTRLTVV.

The table lists this clone with a few counts. The V and J genes are TRBV6-5 and TRBJ1-2; the match to TRBD1 covers 11 bases. In germline, CDR1 is MNHEY, CDR2 SVGAGI. Losses at the gene ends were 7 bases for V and 6 bases for J; bases not matched to a gene: 4. The CDR3 sequence is 13 residues long. For the CDR3, the DNA is TGTGCCAGCAATGGACAGGGGGCGCATGGCTACACCTTC. Protein sequence: CASNGQGAHGYTF.